This T cell receptor beta chain is drawn from a study of blood T cell repertoires in COVID-19. Turning to the study itself: T cells, B-cell-depleted T cells, or PBMCs provided the cDNA or gDNA that served as material.

Original processing methods: Reference gene primers were amplified, and this amplification served to estimate nucleated cell counts. The method was immunoSEQ multiplex PCR; TCRdb's version includes in-frame clones alone and lacks a portion of them. The V and J calls and the clone size are those of that table, but D and trimming were determined from the DNA. The table has about 140,000 clones, around 73% seen once. The germline gives CDR1 SQVTM, CDR2 ANQGSEA. The V gene lost 3 bases and the J gene lost 5 bases, with 13 bases spanning the gap. The CDR3 covers 13 residues. The chain combines TRBV29-1 with TRBJ1-2; possibly TRBD1 for D (5 bases). Sample: peripheral blood. This clonotype was sampled from a woman in her fifties or sixties with active or convalescent COVID-19. DNA for the CDR3: TGCAGCGTTGACCCCGGGGGTGGTTATGGCTACACCTTC. Translated, it gives CSVDPGGGYGYTF.